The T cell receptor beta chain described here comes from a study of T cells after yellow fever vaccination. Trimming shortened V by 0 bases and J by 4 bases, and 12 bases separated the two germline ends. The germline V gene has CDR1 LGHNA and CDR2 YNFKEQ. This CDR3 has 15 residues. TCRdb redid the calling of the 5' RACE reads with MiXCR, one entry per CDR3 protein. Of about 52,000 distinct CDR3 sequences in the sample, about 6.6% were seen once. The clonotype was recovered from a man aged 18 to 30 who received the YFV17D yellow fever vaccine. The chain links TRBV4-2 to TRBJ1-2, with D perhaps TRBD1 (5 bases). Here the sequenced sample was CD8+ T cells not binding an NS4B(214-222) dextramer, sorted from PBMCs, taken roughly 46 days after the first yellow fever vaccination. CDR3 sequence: CASSQDRRDRYGYTF. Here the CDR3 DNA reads TGTGCCAGCAGCCAAGACCGGAGGGACCGCTATGGCTACACCTTC.